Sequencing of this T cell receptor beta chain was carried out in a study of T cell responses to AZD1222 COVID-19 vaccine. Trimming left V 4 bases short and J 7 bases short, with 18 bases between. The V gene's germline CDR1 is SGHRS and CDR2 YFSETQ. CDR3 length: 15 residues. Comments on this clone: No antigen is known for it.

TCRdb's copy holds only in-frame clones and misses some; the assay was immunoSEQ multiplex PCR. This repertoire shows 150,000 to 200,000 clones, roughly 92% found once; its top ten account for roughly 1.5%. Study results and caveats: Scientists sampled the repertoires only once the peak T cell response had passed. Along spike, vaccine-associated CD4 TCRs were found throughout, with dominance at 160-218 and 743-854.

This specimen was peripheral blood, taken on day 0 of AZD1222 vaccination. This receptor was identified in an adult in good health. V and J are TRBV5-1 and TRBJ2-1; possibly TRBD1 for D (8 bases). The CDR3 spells CASSTGDYRGNEQFF. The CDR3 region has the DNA TGCGCCAGCAGCACCGGGGACTACAGGGGGAATGAGCAGTTCTTC.